Described below is a single T cell receptor beta chain sequence and its context. This entry is derived from a study of radiation and T cells in renal cell carcinoma. Trimming removed 2 bases from V and 6 bases from J, with 10 bases in between. The germline gives CDR1 SGHTA, CDR2 FQGNSA. The CDR3 is made up of 13 amino acids. Some clones are missing from TCRdb's copy, which holds only in-frame ones; the method was immunoSEQ multiplex PCR. Of tens of thousands of clones listed, roughly 80% were seen once; the top ten hold roughly 30%. Time point: blood 4 weeks post-SBRT, at nephrectomy. Treatment of the sample: 15 Gy SBRT to primary tumor, nephrectomy 4 weeks later.

The sequence was collected from a man in his 60s with renal cell carcinoma. The source was blood, collected from a patient whose treatment included radiotherapy and nephrectomy. This chain joins TRBV7-2 and TRBJ1-1; tentative D call: TRBD1 (5 bases). This CDR3 reads CASSLKGISEAFF. In DNA form, the CDR3 reads TGTGCCAGCAGCTTAAAGGGGATATCTGAAGCTTTCTTT. Variable domain in full (rest from reference TRBV7-2 and TRBJ1-1): GAGVSQSPSNKVTEKGKDVELRCDPISGHTALYWYRQSLGQGLEFLIYFQGNSAPDKSGLPSDRFSAERTGGSVSTLTIQRTQQEDSAVYLCASSLKGISEAFFGQGTRLTVV.